Each of the 9 T cell receptor beta chains below was sequenced from the same sample in a study of Tregs in tolerant kidney transplant recipients. TCRdb keeps only in-frame clones here, not all; method: immunoSEQ multiplex PCR. The table records 62,000 or so clones, about 98% of them present only once. The input for sequencing was Tregs from blood, taken before the transplant. Every receptor here comes from a human donor who received a combined kidney and bone marrow transplant.

The V and J genes are TRBV2 and TRBJ2-7; a weak D match, TRBD2 (6 bases). This CDR3 is 13 amino acids long. Deletions cut 6 bases from V and 3 bases from J, with 12 bases between. Germline V gives CDR1 SNHLY, CDR2 FYNNEI. CDR3 in amino acids: CASRRGGNYEQYF. The CDR3 region has the DNA TGTGCCAGCAGACGGGGCGGGAACTACGAGCAGTACTTC.

This clone is a singleton in its sample. The rearrangement uses TRBV5-8 and TRBJ1-5, with D possibly being TRBD1 (5 bases). The germline CDR1 and CDR2 sequences are SGHTS and YDEGEE. There are 13 residues in the CDR3. V lost 5 bases and J lost 4, with 10 bases in between. The CDR3 spells CASSHRTNQPQHF. The CDR3 DNA follows: TGTGCCAGCAGTCACAGGACAAATCAGCCCCAGCATTTT.

This rearrangement joins TRBV2 to TRBJ2-7, with TRBD1 as a possible D gene (5 bases). The CDR3 loop spans 17 amino acids. Germline V lookup: CDR1 SNHLY, CDR2 FYNNEI. Trimming removed 3 bases from V and 3 bases from J, with 21 bases in between. The CDR3 nucleotides read TGTGCCAGCAGTGAGCTCATTCAGGGCGCCCCCGACTACGAGCAGTACTTC. This sequence encodes CASSELIQGAPDYEQYF.

The rearrangement uses TRBV9 and TRBJ1-4; possibly TRBD1 for D (6 bases). The CDR3 runs to 14 residues. V gave up 4 bases and J gave up 7 bases, with 14 bases separating them. Germline V gene data show CDR1 as SGDLS and CDR2 as YYNGEE. The CDR3: CASSLGGLGEKLFF. The CDR3 DNA follows: TGTGCCAGCAGCCTGGGGGGGCTGGGTGAAAAACTGTTTTTT.

The chain carries TRBV7-2 and TRBJ1-2, with D possibly TRBD1 on 5 matching bases. This CDR3 has 13 amino acids. Trimming cost V 2 bases and J 8 bases, with 12 bases left between them. The V gene's germline CDR1 is SGHTA and CDR2 FQGNSA. The CDR3 loop is CASSLRGGWGYTF. Here the CDR3 DNA reads TGTGCCAGCAGCTTAAGGGGTGGATGGGGCTACACCTTC. The full variable domain, completed using reference TRBV7-2 and TRBJ1-2, is GAGVSQSPSNKVTEKGKDVELRCDPISGHTALYWYRQSLGQGLEFLIYFQGNSAPDKSGLPSDRFSAERTGGSVSTLTIQRTQQEDSAVYLCASSLRGGWGYTFGSGTRLTVV.

The chain carries TRBV9 and TRBJ2-1, with 12 positions matching TRBD2. Trimming removed 3 bases from V and 6 bases from J; junction bases left unmatched: 4. The CDR3 is 15 amino acids. Germline CDR1 reads SGDLS; CDR2 reads YYNGEE. In DNA, the CDR3 is TGTGCCAGCAGCGGGACTAGCGGGAACGTCAATGAGCAGTTCTTC. Translated, it gives CASSGTSGNVNEQFF.

The genes are TRBV6-6 and TRBJ2-7; 7 nucleotides agree with TRBD1. Germline V lookup: CDR1 MNHNY, CDR2 SVGAGI (reference sequence). Unmatched junction bases numbered 10, after V lost 5 bases and J lost 0 bases. The CDR3 loop spans 16 amino acids. The CDR3, as DNA: TGTGCCAGCAGTCCCCGTCGACAGGGAGCCTCCTACGAGCAGTACTTC. This encodes CASSPRRQGASYEQYF.

The rearrangement joins TRBV9 to TRBJ2-1; TRBD2 aligns across 11 bases. The CDR3 is 16 residues long. Germline values: CDR1 SGDLS, CDR2 YYNGEE. The ends lost 0 bases at V and 3 bases at J; junction bases unmatched: 2. CDR3 coding DNA: TGTGCCAGCAGCGTAGGACTAGCGGGAATCTACAATGAGCAGTTCTTC. Translated, it gives CASSVGLAGIYNEQFF.

The rearrangement joins TRBV7-3 to TRBJ2-1, with D unresolved. The germline V and J ends were trimmed by 1 base and 5 bases, with 3 bases remaining between them. Germline V gene sequence: CDR1 SGHTA, CDR2 FQGTGA. This CDR3 has 12 amino acids. The CDR3 DNA sequence: TGTGCCAGCAGCTTAAGAGACAATGAGCAGTTCTTC. This gives the protein CASSLRDNEQFF.